Listed here are 14 T cell receptor beta chains from one sample, sequenced in a study of OX40 agonist ivuxolimab in advanced cancers. Sequencing used immunoSEQ multiplex PCR; TCRdb keeps in-frame clones, though not all of them. Of fewer than 130,000 clones in the sample, around 90% were seen once. The sample in question was CD4+ or CD8+ T cells sorted from blood, obtained in a trial of the OX40 agonist ivuxolimab. These receptors were collected from an adult with an advanced solid tumor such as melanoma, head and neck, liver or kidney cancer.

The gene calls are TRBV18 and TRBJ2-1, with 7 bases that match TRBD1. This CDR3 has 16 residues. The V segment lost 6 bases and the J segment 1 base; nucleotides outside the gene matches: 9. The germline CDR1 and CDR2 sequences are KGHSH and LQKENI. The CDR3 loop is CASSTLQGSSYNEQFF. The DNA for the CDR3 is TGTGCCAGCTCCACACTACAGGGGAGTTCCTACAATGAGCAGTTCTTC.

The genes are TRBV4-2 and TRBJ2-2; D unclear. Germline V CDR1 and CDR2: LGHNA, YNFKEQ. The V end lost 0 bases, the J end lost 0 bases, and 8 bases lay between the germline ends. This CDR3 is built from 16 residues. The CDR3 bases are TGTGCCAGCAGCCAAGATGTCACCTCGAACACCGGGGAGCTGTTTTTT. It specifies CASSQDVTSNTGELFF.

V usage is TRBV30 and J usage is TRBJ1-6; 9 bases match TRBD1. Germline V CDR1 and CDR2: GTSNPN, SVGIG (reference sequence). The CDR3 consists of 14 residues. The V and J ends lost 4 bases and 7 bases, in that order; junction bases with no gene match: 5. The CDR3 nucleotides read TGTGCCTGGATTTGGACAGGGGAAAATTCACCCCTCCACTTT. Its protein product is CAWIWTGENSPLHF.

The chain combines TRBV5-6 with TRBJ1-1, with D unresolved. The CDR3 has 14 residues. V was shortened by 4 bases and J by 2 bases, with 12 bases between the two germline ends. The V gene's germline CDR1 is SGHDT and CDR2 YYEEEE. In DNA form, the CDR3 reads TGTGCCAGCAGCACCCCAGGAGTAAACACTGAAGCTTTCTTT. Translation gives CASSTPGVNTEAFF.

The rearrangement uses TRBV9 and TRBJ1-4, with TRBD1 matching 7 bases. Germline lookup yields CDR1 SGDLS and CDR2 YYNGEE. V dropped 3 bases and J dropped 2; count of bases not matched to a gene: 4. CDR3 length: 15 residues. CDR3 coding DNA: TGTGCCAGCAGCGCTCAGACAGGGACTAATGAAAAACTGTTTTTT. Its translation is CASSAQTGTNEKLFF. The full variable domain, with the rest looked up from reference TRBV9 and TRBJ1-4, is DSGVTQTPKHLITATGQRVTLRCSPRSGDLSVYWYQQSLDQGLQFLIQYYNGEERAKGNILERFSAQQFPDLHSELNLSSLELGDSALYFCASSAQTGTNEKLFFGSGTQLSVL.

This chain links TRBV29-1 with TRBJ2-3; D remains ambiguous. The CDR3 totals 13 residues. The germline CDR1 and CDR2 sequences are SQVTM and ANQGSEA. Trimming pared 7 bases from V and 5 bases from J, leaving 16 bases between. For the CDR3, the DNA is TGCAGCGCTCGGGCCTCCGGTGAAGATACGCAGTATTTT. Its translation: CSARASGEDTQYF.

The sample holds one count of this clone. DNA of the CDR3: TGTGCCAGCAGCTTGGAGAACTTCCAAGGTGAAGCTTTCTTT. It specifies CASSLENFQGEAFF. This chain uses TRBV7-2 with TRBJ1-1; no clear D gene. The V end lost 3 bases, the J end lost 7 bases, and 15 bases lay between the germline ends. Germline V gene data show CDR1 as SGHTA and CDR2 as FQGNSA. The CDR3 sequence is 14 residues long.

The V call is TRBV29-1, the J call TRBJ1-6; D gene uncertain. V dropped 4 bases and J dropped 8 bases, with 12 bases sitting between them. This CDR3 comprises 13 residues. The germline CDR1 and CDR2 sequences are SQVTM and ANQGSEA. The DNA for the CDR3 is TGCAGCGTTGTCGTGGGGATCGATTCACCCCTCCACTTT. Translation: CSVVVGIDSPLHF.

The chain employs TRBV6-1 and TRBJ1-1; TRBD1 might be the D (5 bases). The CDR3 spans 14 residues. Germline V gene lookup returns CDR1 MNHNS and CDR2 SASEGT. The V gene lost 4 bases and the J gene lost 5 bases, with 14 bases spanning the gap. The CDR3: CASSVWGGKTEAFF. The CDR3, as DNA: TGTGCCAGCAGTGTCTGGGGGGGGAAGACTGAAGCTTTCTTT.

This chain joins TRBV9 and TRBJ2-5; possibly TRBD1 for D (6 bases). The germline V and J ends were trimmed by 0 bases and 4 bases, with 10 bases remaining between them. This CDR3 is 14 amino acids long. Germline CDR1 reads SGDLS; CDR2 reads YYNGEE. This CDR3 is CASSVEGRGETQYF. CDR3 bases: TGTGCCAGCAGCGTAGAGGGCAGGGGAGAGACCCAGTACTTC.

This chain connects TRBV5-4 to TRBJ1-5; TRBD1 is a possible D gene (5 bases). The CDR3 runs 13 residues. The V end lost 0 bases, the J end lost 7 bases, and 8 bases lay between the germline ends. The germline V gene has CDR1 SGHNT and CDR2 YYREEE (reference sequence). This CDR3 reads CASSLGGSQPQHF. DNA for the CDR3: TGTGCCAGCAGCTTGGGGGGGAGCCAGCCCCAGCATTTT. Supplemented by reference TRBV5-4 and TRBJ1-5, the full variable domain reads ETGVTQSPTHLIKTRGQQVTLRCSSQSGHNTVSWYQQALGQGPQFIFQYYREEENGRGNFPPRFSGLQFPNYSSELNVNALELDDSALYLCASSLGGSQPQHFGDGTRLSIL.

This chain joins TRBV30 and TRBJ2-4, with D possibly being TRBD1 (5 bases). This CDR3 is built from 12 residues. Trimming pared 1 base from V and 6 bases from J, leaving 7 bases between. Germline lookup yields CDR1 GTSNPN and CDR2 SVGIG (reference sequence). As DNA, the CDR3 is TGTGCCTGGAGTGAAAGGGGAAACATTCAGTACTTC. It codes for CAWSERGNIQYF.

The chain carries TRBV7-2 and TRBJ2-5; 14 positions agree with TRBD2. Trimming removed 6 bases from V and 7 bases from J; junction bases left unmatched: 7. In germline, CDR1 is SGHTA, CDR2 FQGNSA. The CDR3 consists of 15 residues. In nucleotides, the CDR3 is TGTGCCAGCAGACCAGAGACTAGCGGGGGGGTGACCCAGTACTTC. It is translated as CASRPETSGGVTQYF. The full variable domain, its missing parts supplied by reference TRBV7-2 and TRBJ2-5, is GAGVSQSPSNKVTEKGKDVELRCDPISGHTALYWYRQSLGQGLEFLIYFQGNSAPDKSGLPSDRFSAERTGGSVSTLTIQRTQQEDSAVYLCASRPETSGGVTQYFGPGTRLLVL.

This chain uses TRBV27 with TRBJ1-6, with unresolved D. Germline V gene sequence: CDR1 MNHEY, CDR2 SMNVEV (reference sequence). There are 12 residues in the CDR3. Trimming took 8 bases from V and 4 from J, leaving 6 bases between them. CDR3 sequence (DNA): TGTGCCAGCTCCCTATATAATTCACCCCTCCACTTT. It translates to CASSLYNSPLHF.